This T cell receptor (beta chain) was identified during a study of tumor-infiltrating lymphocytes in primary liver carcinoma. Reverse transcription of approximately 500 ng total RNA with a constant-region primer produced TCR beta cDNA. Researchers made the TCR beta libraries by running three nested multiplex PCR rounds with slightly modified ARM-PCR. In TCRdb, the multiplex PCR reads were re-called with MiXCR into one record per CDR3 protein. Found here are approximately 300,000 distinct CDR3 sequences, around three fifths of them singletons; the top ten hold roughly 10%. Overall study findings and caveats: Paired tumor-adjacent and tumor-blood samples overlapped less than tumor region pairs did.

A note on this clonotype: The antigen is undetermined.

It was unsorted whole blood that yielded blood RNA, and germline DNA was also extracted. Around 4.1 milliliters of peripheral blood were drawn preoperatively. Sequencing was carried out using peripheral blood. The clonotype originates from a man in his forties with primary liver carcinoma and hepatitis B virus infection.

CDR3 in amino acids: CASSLNIIDRRTQETQYF. CDR3 bases: TGTGCCAGCAGCTTAAACATTATCGACAGGCGAACCCAAGAGACCCAGTACTTC. J is TRBJ2-5 and V is TRBV11-2, with D maybe TRBD1 (6 bases). The germline CDR1 and CDR2 sequences are SGHAT and FQNNGV. The germline V and J ends were trimmed by 2 bases and 1 base, with 20 bases remaining between them. This CDR3 region has 18 residues.